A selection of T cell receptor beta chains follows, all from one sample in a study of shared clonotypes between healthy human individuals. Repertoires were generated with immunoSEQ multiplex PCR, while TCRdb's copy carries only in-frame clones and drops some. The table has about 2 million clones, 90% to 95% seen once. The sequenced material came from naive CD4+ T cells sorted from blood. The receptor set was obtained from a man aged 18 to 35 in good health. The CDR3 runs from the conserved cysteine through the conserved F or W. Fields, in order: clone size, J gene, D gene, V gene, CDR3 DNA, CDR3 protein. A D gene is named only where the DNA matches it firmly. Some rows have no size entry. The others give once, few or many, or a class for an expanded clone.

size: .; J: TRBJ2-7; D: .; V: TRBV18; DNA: TGTGCCAGCTCACCAGGCCGGAGCTCCTACGAGCAGTACTTC; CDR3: CASSPGRSSYEQYF
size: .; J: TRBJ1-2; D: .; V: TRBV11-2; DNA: TGTGCCAGCAGCTTAGTATCCGGGCTGCTGAACTATGGCTACACCTTC; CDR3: CASSLVSGLLNYGYTF
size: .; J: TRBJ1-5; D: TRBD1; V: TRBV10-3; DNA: TGTGCCATCAGTGAGATGACAGGGGGCAGGCAGCCCCAGCATTTT; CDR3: CAISEMTGGRQPQHF
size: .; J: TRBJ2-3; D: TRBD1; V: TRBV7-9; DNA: TGTGCCAGCAGCCCCGAGGGACAGGGTGTAAATACGCAGTATTTT; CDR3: CASSPEGQGVNTQYF
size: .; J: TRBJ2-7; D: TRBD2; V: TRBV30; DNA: TGTGCCTGGAGTGTTGGCGGGAGTCTTTCCTACGAGCAGTACTTC; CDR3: CAWSVGGSLSYEQYF
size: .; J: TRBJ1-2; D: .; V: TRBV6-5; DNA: TGTGCCAGCAGAACCCCTGGCGGTCGAGGGGGCTACACCTTC; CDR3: CASRTPGGRGGYTF
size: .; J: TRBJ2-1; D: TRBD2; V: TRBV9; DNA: TGTGCCAGCAGCCCCAGACTAGCGGTTGACAATGAGCAGTTCTTC; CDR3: CASSPRLAVDNEQFF
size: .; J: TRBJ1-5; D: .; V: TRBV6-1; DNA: TGTGCCAGCATCCGGGGGGTCGATCAGCCCCAGCATTTT; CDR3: CASIRGVDQPQHF
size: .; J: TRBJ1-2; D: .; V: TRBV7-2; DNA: TGTGCCAGCAGCCCGCGGGGGGCTCAGCCTTTTAACTATGGCTACACCTTC; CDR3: CASSPRGAQPFNYGYTF
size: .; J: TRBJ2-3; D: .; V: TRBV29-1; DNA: TGCAGCGTTGACAGAGGCACAGATACGCAGTATTTT; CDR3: CSVDRGTDTQYF
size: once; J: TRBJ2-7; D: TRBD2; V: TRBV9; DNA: TGTGCCAGCAGCGTACAAGGGACTAGCGTCTACGAGCAGTACTTC; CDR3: CASSVQGTSVYEQYF
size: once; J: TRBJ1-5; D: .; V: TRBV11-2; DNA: TGTGCCAGCAGCCAAGGGAGCGGGAGCAATCAGCCCCAGCATTTT; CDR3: CASSQGSGSNQPQHF
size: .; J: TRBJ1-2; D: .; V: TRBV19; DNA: TGTGCCAGTAGTACCCTGGACAGCATCTATGGCTACACCTTC; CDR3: CASSTLDSIYGYTF
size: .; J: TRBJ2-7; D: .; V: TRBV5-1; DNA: TGCGCCAGCAGCTTGGCCGTTGACAGGCTGAGGTACGAGCAGTACTTC; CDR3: CASSLAVDRLRYEQYF
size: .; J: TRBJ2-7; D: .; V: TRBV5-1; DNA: TGCGCCAGCAGCGGGGGAGGATCTAGCGCTGTTACCTACGAGCAGTACTTC; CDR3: CASSGGGSSAVTYEQYF
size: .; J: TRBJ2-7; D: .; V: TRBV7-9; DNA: TGTGCCAGCAGCTTAGAAACCGGACAGAGCTCCTACGAGCAGTACTTC; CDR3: CASSLETGQSSYEQYF
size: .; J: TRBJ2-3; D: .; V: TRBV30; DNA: TGTGCCTGGAAAGCCCTCAGCGGCCGCAGCACAGATACGCAGTATTTT; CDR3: CAWKALSGRSTDTQYF
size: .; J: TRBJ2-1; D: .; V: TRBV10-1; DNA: TGCGCCAGCAGTGAGTCGAGGGCCCGCAATGAGCAGTTCTTC; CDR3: CASSESRARNEQFF
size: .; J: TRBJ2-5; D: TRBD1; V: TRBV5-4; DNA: TGTGCCAGCAGACCAGGGGGACAGGGAGGAGAGACCCAGTACTTC; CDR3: CASRPGGQGGETQYF
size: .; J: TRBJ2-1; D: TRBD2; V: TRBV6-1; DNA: TGTGCCAGCAGGACTAGCGGGGGACCCTACAATGAGCAGTTCTTC; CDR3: CASRTSGGPYNEQFF
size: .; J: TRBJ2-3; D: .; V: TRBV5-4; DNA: TGTGCCAGCAGTACGCCGGGCACAGATACGCAGTATTTT; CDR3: CASSTPGTDTQYF
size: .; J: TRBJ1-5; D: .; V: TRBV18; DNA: TGTGCCAGCTCGGCCGGAGGAAACGGCAATCAGCCCCAGCATTTT; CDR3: CASSAGGNGNQPQHF
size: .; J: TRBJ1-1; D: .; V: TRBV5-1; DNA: TGCGCCACCGCACCGGGGGACTTGAACACTGAAGCTTTCTTT; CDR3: CATAPGDLNTEAFF
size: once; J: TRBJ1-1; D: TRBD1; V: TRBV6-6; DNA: TGTGCCAGCAGAAAGACAGGGATTGACACTGAAGCTTTCTTT; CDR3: CASRKTGIDTEAFF
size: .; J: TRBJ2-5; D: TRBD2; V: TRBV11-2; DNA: TGTGCCAGCAGTAGACTAGCGGGGACTACACAAGAGACCCAGTACTTC; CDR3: CASSRLAGTTQETQYF
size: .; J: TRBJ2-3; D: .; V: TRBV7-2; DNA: TGTGCCAGCAGCCTTAGGGGCAACACAGATACGCAGTATTTT; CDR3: CASSLRGNTDTQYF
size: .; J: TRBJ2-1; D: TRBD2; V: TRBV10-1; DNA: TGCGCCAGCAGTGCCCCGCTAGCGGGGTACAATGAGCAGTTCTTC; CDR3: CASSAPLAGYNEQFF
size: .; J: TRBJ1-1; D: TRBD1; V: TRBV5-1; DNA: TGCGCCAGCAGCTTGGTAGGGACAGGGGAGATGGGGACTGAAGCTTTCTTT; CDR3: CASSLVGTGEMGTEAFF
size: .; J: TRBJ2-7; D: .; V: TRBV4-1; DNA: TGCGCCAGCAGTCAGGAACAGGTCGGGTCCTACGAGCAGTACTTC; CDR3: CASSQEQVGSYEQYF
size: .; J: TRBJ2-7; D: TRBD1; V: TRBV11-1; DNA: TGTGCCAGCAGCCGCGGGACAGGGGACGAGCAGTACTTC; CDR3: CASSRGTGDEQYF
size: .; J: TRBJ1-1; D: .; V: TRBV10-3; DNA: TGTGCCATCTCGGGATTGAACACTGAAGCTTTCTTT; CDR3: CAISGLNTEAFF
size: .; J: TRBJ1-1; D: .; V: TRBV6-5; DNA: TGTGCCAGCAGTTACTCGACGGAGGTGGGCACTGAAGCTTTCTTT; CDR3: CASSYSTEVGTEAFF
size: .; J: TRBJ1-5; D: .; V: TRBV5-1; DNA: TGCGCCAGCAGCTCCACAGTGACCAATCAGCCCCAGCATTTT; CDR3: CASSSTVTNQPQHF
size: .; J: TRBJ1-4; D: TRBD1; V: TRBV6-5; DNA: TGTGCCAGCAGGCAGCTTTGGACAGGGGATGAAAAACTGTTTTTT; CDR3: CASRQLWTGDEKLFF
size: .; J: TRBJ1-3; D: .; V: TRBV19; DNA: TGTGCCAGCCAGGGAAAATCTGGAAACACCATATATTTT; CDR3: CASQGKSGNTIYF
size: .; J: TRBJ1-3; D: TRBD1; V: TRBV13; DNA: TGTGCCAGCAGCCGCCGGGACAGTCATATATATTTT; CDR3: CASSRRDSHIYF
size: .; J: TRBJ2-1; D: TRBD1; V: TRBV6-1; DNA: TGTGCCAGCCGGGACAGGGGGCGTGGGGATGAGCAGTTCTTC; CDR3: CASRDRGRGDEQFF
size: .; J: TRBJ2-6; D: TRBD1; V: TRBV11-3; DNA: TGTGCCAGCAGCTCACAGGGGGATGGGGCCAACGTCCTGACTTTC; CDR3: CASSSQGDGANVLTF
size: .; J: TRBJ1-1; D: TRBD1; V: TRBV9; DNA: TGTGCCAGCAGCGCGTCGACAGGGGTCACTGAAGCTTTCTTT; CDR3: CASSASTGVTEAFF
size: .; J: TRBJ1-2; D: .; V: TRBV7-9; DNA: TGTGCCAGCAGTTATCCGGGACGGGCTTCGGAAACTACTAACTATGGCTACACCTTC; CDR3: CASSYPGRASETTNYGYTF
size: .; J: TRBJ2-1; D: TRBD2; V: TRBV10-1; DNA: TGCGCCAGCAGCCCAGCGGGAGCGAACTACAATGAGCAGTTCTTC; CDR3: CASSPAGANYNEQFF
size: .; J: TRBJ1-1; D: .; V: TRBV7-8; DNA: TGTGCCAGCAACCGAAGGGGGAACACTGAAGCTTTCTTT; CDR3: CASNRRGNTEAFF
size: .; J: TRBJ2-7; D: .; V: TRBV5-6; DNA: TGTGCCAGCAGCTTGCGGGGAAACTACGAGCAGTACTTC; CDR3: CASSLRGNYEQYF
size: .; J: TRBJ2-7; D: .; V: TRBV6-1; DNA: TGTGCCAGCAGGGAGAGTTTTGACTCCTACGAGCAGTACTTC; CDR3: CASRESFDSYEQYF
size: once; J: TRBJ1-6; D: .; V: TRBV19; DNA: TGTGCCAGTAGAGATCAGTCGAGCTCCTATAATTCACCCCTCCACTTT; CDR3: CASRDQSSSYNSPLHF